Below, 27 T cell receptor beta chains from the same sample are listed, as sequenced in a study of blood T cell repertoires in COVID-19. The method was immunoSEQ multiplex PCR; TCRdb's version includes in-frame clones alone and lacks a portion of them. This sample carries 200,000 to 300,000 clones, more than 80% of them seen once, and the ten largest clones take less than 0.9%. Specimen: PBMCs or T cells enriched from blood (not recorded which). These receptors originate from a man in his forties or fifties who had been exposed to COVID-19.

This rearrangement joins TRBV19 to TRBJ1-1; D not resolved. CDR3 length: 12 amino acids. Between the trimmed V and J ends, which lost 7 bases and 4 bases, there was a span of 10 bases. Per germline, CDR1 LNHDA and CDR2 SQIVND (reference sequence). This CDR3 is CASKSGGTEAFF. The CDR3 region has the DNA TGTGCCAGTAAAAGTGGCGGCACTGAAGCTTTCTTT.

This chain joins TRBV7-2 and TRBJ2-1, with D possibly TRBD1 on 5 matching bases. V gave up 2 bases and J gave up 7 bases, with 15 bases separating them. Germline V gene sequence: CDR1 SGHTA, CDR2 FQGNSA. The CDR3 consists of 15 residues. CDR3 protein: CASSLPGTKGNEQFF. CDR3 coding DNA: TGTGCCAGCAGCTTACCTGGAACTAAGGGGAATGAGCAGTTCTTC.

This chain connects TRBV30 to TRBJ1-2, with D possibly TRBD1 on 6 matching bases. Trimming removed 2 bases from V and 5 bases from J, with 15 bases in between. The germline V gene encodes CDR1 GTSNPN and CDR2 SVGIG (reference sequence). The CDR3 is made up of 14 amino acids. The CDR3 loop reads CAWSQKAGAYGYTF. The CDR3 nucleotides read TGTGCCTGGAGTCAGAAGGCGGGGGCTTATGGCTACACCTTC. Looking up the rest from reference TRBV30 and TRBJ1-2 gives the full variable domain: SQTIHQWPATLVQPVGSPLSLECTVEGTSNPNLYWYRQAAGRGLQLLFYSVGIGQISSEVPQNLSASRPQDRQFILSSKKLLLSDSGFYLCAWSQKAGAYGYTFGSGTRLTVV.

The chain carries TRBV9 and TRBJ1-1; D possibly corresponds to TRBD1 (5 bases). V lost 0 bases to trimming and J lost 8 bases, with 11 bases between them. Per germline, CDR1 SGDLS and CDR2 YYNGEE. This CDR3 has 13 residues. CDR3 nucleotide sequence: TGTGCCAGCAGCGTAGTGACAGACCAGGAAGCTTTCTTT. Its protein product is CASSVVTDQEAFF.

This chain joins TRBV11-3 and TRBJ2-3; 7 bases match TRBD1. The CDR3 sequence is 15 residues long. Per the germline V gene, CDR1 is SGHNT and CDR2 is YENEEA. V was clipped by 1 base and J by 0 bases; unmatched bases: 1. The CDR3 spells CASSLGGQSTDTQYF. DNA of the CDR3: TGTGCCAGCAGCTTAGGGGGACAGAGCACAGATACGCAGTATTTT. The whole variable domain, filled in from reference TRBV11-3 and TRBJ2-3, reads EAGVVQSPRYKIIEKKQPVAFWCNPISGHNTLYWYLQNLGQGPELLIRYENEEAVDDSQLPKDRFSAERLKGVDSTLKIQPAELGDSAVYLCASSLGGQSTDTQYFGPGTRLTVL.

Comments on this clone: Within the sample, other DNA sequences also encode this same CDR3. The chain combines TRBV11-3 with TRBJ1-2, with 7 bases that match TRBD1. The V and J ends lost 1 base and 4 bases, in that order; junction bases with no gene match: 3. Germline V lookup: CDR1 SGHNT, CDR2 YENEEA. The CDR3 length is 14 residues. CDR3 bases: TGTGCCAGCAGCTTAGCGGGACAGTCCTATGGCTACACCTTC. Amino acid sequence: CASSLAGQSYGYTF.

DNA of the CDR3: TGTGCCAGCAGCGGCGGACTAGCGGGGGGGCTTCCTACGCAGTATTTT. This gives the protein CASSGGLAGGLPTQYF. This sequence joins TRBV7-2 and TRBJ2-3; the match to TRBD2 covers 15 bases. Looked up from germline, CDR1 is SGHTA and CDR2 is FQGNSA. The CDR3 has 16 residues. The trim removed 5 bases at V and 8 bases at J, leaving 8 bases unmatched.

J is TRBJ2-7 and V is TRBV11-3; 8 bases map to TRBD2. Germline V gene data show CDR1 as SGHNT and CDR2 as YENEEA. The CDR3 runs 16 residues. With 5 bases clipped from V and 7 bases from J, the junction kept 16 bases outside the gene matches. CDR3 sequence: CASSEGGTRAVREQYV. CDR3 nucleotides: TGTGCCAGCAGCGAAGGAGGGACTAGAGCGGTTAGGGAGCAGTACGTC.

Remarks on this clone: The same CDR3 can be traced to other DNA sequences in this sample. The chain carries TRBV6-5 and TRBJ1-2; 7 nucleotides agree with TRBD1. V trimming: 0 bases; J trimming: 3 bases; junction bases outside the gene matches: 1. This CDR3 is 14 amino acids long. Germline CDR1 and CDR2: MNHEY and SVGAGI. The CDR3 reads CASSYSGTDYGYTF. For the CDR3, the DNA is TGTGCCAGCAGTTACTCGGGGACAGACTATGGCTACACCTTC.

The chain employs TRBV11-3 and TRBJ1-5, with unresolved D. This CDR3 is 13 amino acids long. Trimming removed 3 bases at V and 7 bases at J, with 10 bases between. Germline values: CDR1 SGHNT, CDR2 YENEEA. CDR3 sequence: CASSFTREQPQHF. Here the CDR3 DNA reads TGTGCCAGCAGCTTTACCCGGGAACAGCCCCAGCATTTT. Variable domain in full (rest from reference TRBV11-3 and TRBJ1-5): EAGVVQSPRYKIIEKKQPVAFWCNPISGHNTLYWYLQNLGQGPELLIRYENEEAVDDSQLPKDRFSAERLKGVDSTLKIQPAELGDSAVYLCASSFTREQPQHFGDGTRLSIL.

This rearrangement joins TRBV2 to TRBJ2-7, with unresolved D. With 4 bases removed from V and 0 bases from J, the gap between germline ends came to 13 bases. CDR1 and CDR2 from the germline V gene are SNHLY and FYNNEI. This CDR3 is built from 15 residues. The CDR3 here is CASSGFMAGSYEQYF. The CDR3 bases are TGTGCCAGCAGTGGGTTTATGGCAGGCTCCTACGAGCAGTACTTC.

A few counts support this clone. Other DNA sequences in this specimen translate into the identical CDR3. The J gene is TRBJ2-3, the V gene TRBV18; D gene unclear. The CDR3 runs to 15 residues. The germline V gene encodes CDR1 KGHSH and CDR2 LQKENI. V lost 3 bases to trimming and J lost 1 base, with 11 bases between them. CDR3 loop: CASSPLQARTDTQYF. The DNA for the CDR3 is TGTGCCAGCTCACCCCTGCAGGCACGCACAGATACGCAGTATTTT.

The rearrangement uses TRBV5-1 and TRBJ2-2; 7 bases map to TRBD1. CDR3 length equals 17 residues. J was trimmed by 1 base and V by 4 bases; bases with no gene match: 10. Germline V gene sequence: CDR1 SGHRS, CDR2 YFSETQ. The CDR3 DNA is TGCGCCAGCAGCCCCGCCCCGGGACAGATGAACACCGGGGAGCTGTTTTTT. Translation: CASSPAPGQMNTGELFF.

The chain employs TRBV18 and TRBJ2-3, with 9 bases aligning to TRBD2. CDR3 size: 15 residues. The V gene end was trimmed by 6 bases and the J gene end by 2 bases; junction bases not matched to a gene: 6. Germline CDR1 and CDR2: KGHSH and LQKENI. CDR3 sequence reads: CASSPIAGDTDTQYF. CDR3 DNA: TGTGCCAGCTCTCCTATAGCGGGGGACACAGATACGCAGTATTTT.

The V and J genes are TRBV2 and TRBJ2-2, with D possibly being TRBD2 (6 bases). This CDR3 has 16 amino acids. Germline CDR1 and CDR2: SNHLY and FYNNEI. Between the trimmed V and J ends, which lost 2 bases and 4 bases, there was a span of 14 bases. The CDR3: CASSESRGLGTGELFF. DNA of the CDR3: TGTGCCAGCAGTGAATCTCGGGGGTTGGGCACCGGGGAGCTGTTTTTT. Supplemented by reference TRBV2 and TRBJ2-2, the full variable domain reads EPEVTQTPSHQVTQMGQEVILRCVPISNHLYFYWYRQILGQKVEFLVSFYNNEISEKSEIFDDQFSVERPDGSNFTLKIRSTKLEDSAMYFCASSESRGLGTGELFFGEGSRLTVL.

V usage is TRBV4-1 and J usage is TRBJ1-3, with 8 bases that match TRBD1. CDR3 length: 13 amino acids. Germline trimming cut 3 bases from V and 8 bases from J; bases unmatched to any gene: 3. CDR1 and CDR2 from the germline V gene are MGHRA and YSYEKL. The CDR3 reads CASSHGQGYTIYF. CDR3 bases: TGCGCCAGCAGCCACGGACAGGGCTACACCATATATTTT.

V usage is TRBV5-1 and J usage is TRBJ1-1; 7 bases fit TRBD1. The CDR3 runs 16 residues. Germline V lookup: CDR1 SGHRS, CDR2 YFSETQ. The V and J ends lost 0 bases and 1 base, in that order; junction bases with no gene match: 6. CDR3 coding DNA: TGCGCCAGCAGCTTGGGATTGACAGGGAGGAACACTGAAGCTTTCTTT. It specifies CASSLGLTGRNTEAFF.

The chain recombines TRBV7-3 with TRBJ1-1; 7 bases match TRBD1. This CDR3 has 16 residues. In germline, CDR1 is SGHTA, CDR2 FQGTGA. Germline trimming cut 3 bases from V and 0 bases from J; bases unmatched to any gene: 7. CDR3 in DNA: TGTGCCAGCAGCTTGATGCCAGGGGGGTTGAACACTGAAGCTTTCTTT. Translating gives CASSLMPGGLNTEAFF. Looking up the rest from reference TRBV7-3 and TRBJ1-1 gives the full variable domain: GAGVSQTPSNKVTEKGKYVELRCDPISGHTALYWYRQSLGQGPEFLIYFQGTGAADDSGLPNDRFFAVRPEGSVSTLKIQRTERGDSAVYLCASSLMPGGLNTEAFFGQGTRLTVV.

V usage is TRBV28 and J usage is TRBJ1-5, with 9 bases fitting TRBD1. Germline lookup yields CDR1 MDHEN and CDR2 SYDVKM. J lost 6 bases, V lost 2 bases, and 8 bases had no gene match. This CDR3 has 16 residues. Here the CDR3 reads CASSLARGQGGQPQHF. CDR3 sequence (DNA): TGTGCCAGCAGTTTAGCTCGGGGACAGGGAGGTCAGCCCCAGCATTTT.

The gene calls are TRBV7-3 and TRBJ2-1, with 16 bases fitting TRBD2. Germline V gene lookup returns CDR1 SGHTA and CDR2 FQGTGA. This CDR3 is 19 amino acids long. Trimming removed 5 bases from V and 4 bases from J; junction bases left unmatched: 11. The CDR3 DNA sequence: TGTGCCAGCAGCCCAACGAGGGGACTAGCGGGAGGGCAGTACAATGAGCAGTTCTTC. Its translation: CASSPTRGLAGGQYNEQFF.

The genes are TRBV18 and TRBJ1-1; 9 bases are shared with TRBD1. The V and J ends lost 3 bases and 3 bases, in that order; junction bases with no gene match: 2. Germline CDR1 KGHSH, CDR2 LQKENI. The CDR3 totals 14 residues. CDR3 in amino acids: CASSPDRGYTEAFF. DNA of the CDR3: TGTGCCAGCTCACCCGACAGGGGGTACACTGAAGCTTTCTTT.

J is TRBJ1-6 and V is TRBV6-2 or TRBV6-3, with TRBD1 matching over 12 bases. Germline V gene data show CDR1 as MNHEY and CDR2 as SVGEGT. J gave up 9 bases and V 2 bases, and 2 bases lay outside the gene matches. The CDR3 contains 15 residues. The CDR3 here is CASSYGTGGFSPLHF. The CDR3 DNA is TGTGCCAGCAGTTACGGGACAGGGGGCTTTTCACCCCTCCACTTT.

The CDR3 protein is CASSSLKAGGFYNEQFF. DNA of the CDR3: TGTGCCAGCAGCTCCCTTAAAGCGGGAGGGTTCTACAATGAGCAGTTCTTC. The J gene is TRBJ2-1, the V gene TRBV7-9; TRBD2 agrees at 10 bases. Germline V gives CDR1 SEHNR, CDR2 FQNEAQ (reference sequence). V dropped 4 bases and J dropped 3; count of bases not matched to a gene: 9. The CDR3 sequence is 17 residues long. The full variable domain, rest sourced from reference TRBV7-9 and TRBJ2-1, is DTGVSQNPRHKITKRGQNVTFRCDPISEHNRLYWYRQTLGQGPEFLTYFQNEAQLEKSRLLSDRFSAERPKGSFSTLEIQRTEQGDSAMYLCASSSLKAGGFYNEQFFGPGTRLTVL.

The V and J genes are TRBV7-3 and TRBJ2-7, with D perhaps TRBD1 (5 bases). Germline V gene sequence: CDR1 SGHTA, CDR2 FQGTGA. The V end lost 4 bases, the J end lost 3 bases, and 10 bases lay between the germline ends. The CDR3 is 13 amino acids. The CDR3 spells CASSSQGGYEQYF. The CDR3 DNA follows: TGTGCCAGCAGCTCTCAGGGCGGCTACGAGCAGTACTTC.

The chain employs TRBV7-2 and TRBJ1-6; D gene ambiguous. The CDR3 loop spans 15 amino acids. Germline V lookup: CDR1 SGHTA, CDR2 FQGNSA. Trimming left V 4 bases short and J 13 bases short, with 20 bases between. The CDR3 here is CASSSPHLGIFPLHF. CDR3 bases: TGTGCCAGCAGCTCACCACACCTCGGGATATTTCCCCTCCACTTT.

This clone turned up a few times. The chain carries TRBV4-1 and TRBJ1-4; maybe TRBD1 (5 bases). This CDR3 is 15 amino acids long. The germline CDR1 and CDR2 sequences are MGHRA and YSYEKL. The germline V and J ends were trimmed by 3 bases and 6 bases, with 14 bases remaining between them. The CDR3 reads CASSQQGAADEKLFF. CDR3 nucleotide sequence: TGCGCCAGCAGCCAGCAAGGGGCGGCGGATGAAAAACTGTTTTTT.

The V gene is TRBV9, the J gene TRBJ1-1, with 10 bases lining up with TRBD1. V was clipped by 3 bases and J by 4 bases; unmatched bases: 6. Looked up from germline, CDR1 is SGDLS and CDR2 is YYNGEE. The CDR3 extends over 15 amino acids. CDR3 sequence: CASSARQGAITEAFF. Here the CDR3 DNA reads TGTGCCAGCAGCGCCAGACAGGGGGCGATCACTGAAGCTTTCTTT. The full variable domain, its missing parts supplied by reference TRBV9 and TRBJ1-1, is DSGVTQTPKHLITATGQRVTLRCSPRSGDLSVYWYQQSLDQGLQFLIQYYNGEERAKGNILERFSAQQFPDLHSELNLSSLELGDSALYFCASSARQGAITEAFFGQGTRLTVV.